The clone carrying this T cell receptor beta chain was recorded many times. What it recognizes is unknown. TCRdb itself ran the reads through MiXCR, one entry per CDR3 protein. The sample includes about 42,000 distinct CDR3 sequences, 12% of them seen just once. This entry is derived from a study of type 1 regulatory T cells. Deletions cut 1 base from V and 2 bases from J, with 8 bases between. CDR1 and CDR2 (germline): SGDLS, YYNGEE. The CDR3 has 14 residues. This TCR was sampled from a human donor in good health. The chain recombines TRBV9 with TRBJ2-3; no definite D call. The sample taken for sequencing was cultured non-Tr1 T cells, either the whole culture or a sorted T cell fraction (not recorded which). CDR3 coding DNA: TGTGCCAGCAGCGTACGGGTTTACACAGATACGCAGTATTTT. Residues: CASSVRVYTDTQYF.